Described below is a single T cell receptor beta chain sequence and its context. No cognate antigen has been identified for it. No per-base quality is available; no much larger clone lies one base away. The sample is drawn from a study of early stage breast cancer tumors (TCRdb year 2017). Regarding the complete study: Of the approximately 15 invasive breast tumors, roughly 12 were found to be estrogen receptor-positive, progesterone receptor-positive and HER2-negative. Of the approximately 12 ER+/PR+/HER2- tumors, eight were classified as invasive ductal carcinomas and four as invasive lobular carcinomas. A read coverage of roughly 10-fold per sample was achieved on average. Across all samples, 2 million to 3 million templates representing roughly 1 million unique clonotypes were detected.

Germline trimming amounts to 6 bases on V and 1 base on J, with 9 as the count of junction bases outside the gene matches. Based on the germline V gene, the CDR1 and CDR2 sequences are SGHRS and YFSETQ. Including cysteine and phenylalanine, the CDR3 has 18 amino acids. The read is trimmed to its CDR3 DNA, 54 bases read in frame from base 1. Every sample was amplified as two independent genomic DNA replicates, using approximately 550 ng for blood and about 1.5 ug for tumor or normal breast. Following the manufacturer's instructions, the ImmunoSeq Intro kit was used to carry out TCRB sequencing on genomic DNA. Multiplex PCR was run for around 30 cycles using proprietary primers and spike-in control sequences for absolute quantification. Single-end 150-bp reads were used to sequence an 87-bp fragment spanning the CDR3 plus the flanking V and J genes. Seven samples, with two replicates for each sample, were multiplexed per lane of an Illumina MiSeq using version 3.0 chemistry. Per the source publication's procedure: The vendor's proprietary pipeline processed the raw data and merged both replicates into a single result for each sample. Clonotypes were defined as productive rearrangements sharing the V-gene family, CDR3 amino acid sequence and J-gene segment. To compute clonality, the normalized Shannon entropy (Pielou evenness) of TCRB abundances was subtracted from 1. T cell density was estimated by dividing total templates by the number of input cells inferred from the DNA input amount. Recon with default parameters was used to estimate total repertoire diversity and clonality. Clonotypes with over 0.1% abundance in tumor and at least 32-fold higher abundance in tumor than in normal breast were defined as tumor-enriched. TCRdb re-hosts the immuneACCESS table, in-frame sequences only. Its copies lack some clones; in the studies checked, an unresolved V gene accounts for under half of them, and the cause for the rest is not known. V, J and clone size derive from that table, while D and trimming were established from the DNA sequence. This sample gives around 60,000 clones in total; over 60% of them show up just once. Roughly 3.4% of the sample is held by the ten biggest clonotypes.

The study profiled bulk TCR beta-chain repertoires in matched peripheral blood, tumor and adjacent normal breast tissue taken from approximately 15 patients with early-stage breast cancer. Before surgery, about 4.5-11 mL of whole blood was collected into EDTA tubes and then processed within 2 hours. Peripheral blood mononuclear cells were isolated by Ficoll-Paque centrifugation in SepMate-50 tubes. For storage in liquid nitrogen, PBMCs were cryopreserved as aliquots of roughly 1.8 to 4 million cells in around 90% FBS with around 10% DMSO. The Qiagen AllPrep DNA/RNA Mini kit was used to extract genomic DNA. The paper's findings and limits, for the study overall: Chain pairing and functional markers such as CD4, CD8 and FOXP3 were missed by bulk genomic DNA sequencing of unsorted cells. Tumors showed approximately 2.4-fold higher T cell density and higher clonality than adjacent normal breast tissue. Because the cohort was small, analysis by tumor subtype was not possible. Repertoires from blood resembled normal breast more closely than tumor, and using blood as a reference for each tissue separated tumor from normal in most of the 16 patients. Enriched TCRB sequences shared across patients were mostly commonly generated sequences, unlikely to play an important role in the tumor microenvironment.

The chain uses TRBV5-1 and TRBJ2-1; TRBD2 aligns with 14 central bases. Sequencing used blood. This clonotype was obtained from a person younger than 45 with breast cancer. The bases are TGCGCCAGCACCACGGGACTAGCGGGGGCACCGTCCTACAATGAGCAGTTCTTC. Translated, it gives CASTTGLAGAPSYNEQFF. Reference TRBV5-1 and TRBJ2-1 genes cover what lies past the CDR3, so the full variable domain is KAGVTQTPRYLIKTRGQQVTLSCSPISGHRSVSWYQQTPGQGLQFLFEYFSETQRNKGNFPGRFSGRQFSNSRSEMNVSTLELGDSALYLCASTTGLAGAPSYNEQFFGPGTRLTVL.